The 9 T cell receptor beta chains in this list originate from one sample, sequenced in a study of glioma-infiltrating T cells after dendritic cell vaccination (dated by TCRdb to 2015 to 2016). Libraries were prepared through the immunoSEQ multiplex PCR assay. Sourced from immuneACCESS, this table was stored by TCRdb with only in-frame sequences that have V and J called. A share of the clones is absent; for the studies checked, an unresolved V gene accounts for under half, and the remainder has no known explanation. The table for this sample lists tens of thousands of clones; around 85% of them were counted only once. About 8.5% of the sample comes from the top ten. The time point tag for this specimen amounts to: after dendritic cell vaccination, including at tumor progression/relapse. Sequenced material: blood, taken after dendritic cell vaccination. All receptors derive from a human donor with glioblastoma.

V is TRBV14 and J is TRBJ2-2; 14 positions agree with TRBD2. The CDR3 totals 17 residues. Looked up from germline, CDR1 is SGHDN and CDR2 is FVKESK. The V and J ends lost 3 bases and 5 bases, in that order; junction bases with no gene match: 5. The CDR3 region has the DNA TGTGCCAGCAGCCAGAGGGGACTAGCGGGAGTTACCGGGGAGCTGTTTTTT. Its translation: CASSQRGLAGVTGELFF.

The J gene is TRBJ2-5, the V gene TRBV6-5, with D perhaps matching TRBD2 (7 bases). V gave up 3 bases and J gave up 5 bases, with 10 bases separating them. Per the germline V gene, CDR1 is MNHEY and CDR2 is SVGAGI. The CDR3 is made up of 13 amino acids. The CDR3 coding sequence is TGTGCCAGCAGTTATAGGGGGGGGGAGACCCAGTACTTC. It yields the protein CASSYRGGETQYF.

The V gene is TRBV7-6, the J gene TRBJ2-3, with TRBD2 matching 12 bases. There are 16 residues in the CDR3. Germline CDR1 is SGHVS and CDR2 is FNYEAQ. V shed 5 bases and J 4 bases; nucleotides not matched to a gene: 7. The CDR3 sequence is CASSQSSGGAADTQYF. CDR3 sequence (DNA): TGTGCCAGCAGCCAATCTAGCGGGGGGGCCGCAGATACGCAGTATTTT.

V and J are TRBV27 and TRBJ1-1; 7 nucleotides line up with TRBD1. Germline V lookup: CDR1 MNHEY, CDR2 SMNVEV (reference sequence). The CDR3 is 12 amino acids. V trimming: 8 bases; J trimming: 7 bases; junction bases outside the gene matches: 7. The CDR3 sequence is CASFNDRVEAFF. The CDR3 DNA reads TGTGCCAGCTTCAACGACAGGGTTGAAGCTTTCTTT.

This clone showed up just a few times. The chain carries TRBV5-6 and TRBJ2-7; the D gene is possibly TRBD1 (5 bases). The V and J ends lost 1 base and 5 bases respectively, with 10 bases between them. The CDR3 totals 13 residues. Germline values: CDR1 SGHDT, CDR2 YYEEEE. The CDR3 DNA sequence: TGTGCCAGCAGCTTGTCAGGGCTCGACGAGCAGTACTTC. Its translation is CASSLSGLDEQYF.

The V and J genes are TRBV29-1 and TRBJ1-1; a weak D match, TRBD1 (5 bases). Trimming left V 6 bases short and J 1 base short, with 9 bases between. The CDR3 has 12 residues. Germline V gene lookup returns CDR1 SQVTM and CDR2 ANQGSEA. The CDR3 coding sequence is TGCAGCGTCCCAGGGCGGAACACTGAAGCTTTCTTT. Encoded protein: CSVPGRNTEAFF.

This clone has a handful of counts. DNA of the CDR3: TGTGCCAGCTCACCTCTAGGGGGCGTTGGTGAAAAACTGTTTTTT. This gives the protein CASSPLGGVGEKLFF. The rearrangement uses TRBV18 and TRBJ1-4; 7 bases match TRBD1. The V and J ends lost 3 bases and 7 bases, in that order; junction bases with no gene match: 8. CDR1 is KGHSH, CDR2 LQKENI, per germline. This CDR3 is built from 15 residues.

The V call is TRBV10-3, the J call TRBJ2-3, with TRBD2 matching 9 bases. The V and J ends lost 6 bases and 4 bases, in that order; junction bases with no gene match: 11. Looked up from germline, CDR1 is ENHRY and CDR2 is SYGVKD. The CDR3 contains 16 residues. The CDR3 sequence: CAIRGANSGSSDTQYF. The CDR3 DNA sequence: TGTGCCATCAGGGGGGCTAATAGCGGGAGCTCAGATACGCAGTATTTT.

This rearrangement joins TRBV21-1 to TRBJ1-3; the table's D call TRBD1 went unverified against the DNA. TRBV21-1 is an annotated pseudogene. The CDR3 consists of 18 residues. The CDR3 protein is CASSVRTGRFYSGNTIYF. CDR3 DNA: TGTGCCAGCAGCGTTCGGACAGGGCGATTCTACTCTGGAAACACCATATATTTT.